The clone carrying this T cell receptor beta chain is termed medium-sized. Its specificity is unknown. This record belongs to a study of metastatic and nonmetastatic thyroid tumors. The study, taken as a whole, reports: TCR beta diversity was reportedly significantly higher in malignant thyroid tumors than benign nodules, in blood and tumor.

TCRdb re-analyzed the PCR reads using MiXCR. The sample shows some 24,000 clones, 20% to 25% of them seen only once. Ahead of thyroid surgery, no patient had received treatment of any kind. Trimming shortened V by 0 bases and J by 9 bases, and 5 bases separated the two germline ends. CDR1 LGHNA and CDR2 YSLEER come from the germline V gene. This CDR3 comprises 12 residues. The receptor comes from a male donor with papillary thyroid cancer or a benign thyroid nodule (not recorded which). Some clones in this sample may be carry-over from other donors' samples. J is TRBJ2-2 and V is TRBV4-3, with D maybe TRBD2 (5 bases). Sequencing was carried out using blood. The CDR3 loop is CASSQDGRELFF. The CDR3 DNA sequence: TGCGCCAGCAGCCAAGACGGGAGGGAGCTGTTTTTT.